This T cell receptor beta chain comes out of a study of T cell responses to AZD1222 COVID-19 vaccine. The study's findings and limits: Clonal diversity was possibly underestimated, and the donors were mostly white British, with more females.

Sequencing used immunoSEQ multiplex PCR; TCRdb keeps in-frame clones, though not all of them. The sample has roughly 270,000 clones; 90% to 95% are singletons. Whether given at about 4 or about 12 weeks, second doses were pooled. A remark on this clone: Antigen: not known.

Trimming cost V 0 bases and J 0 bases; bases outside gene matches: 6. The CDR3 is 18 amino acids. Germline CDR1 SGHRS, CDR2 YFSETQ. The source is an adult who received the AZD1222 COVID-19 vaccine. V gene TRBV5-1 combines with J gene TRBJ2-1; 10 bases are shared with TRBD1. The starting material was peripheral blood, obtained 28 days after the second AZD1222 dose. Here the CDR3 reads CASSLGQGAASSYNEQFF. The DNA of the CDR3 is TGCGCCAGCAGCTTGGGACAGGGGGCGGCGAGCTCCTACAATGAGCAGTTCTTC.